This TCR beta chain was sequenced during a study of shared clonotypes between healthy human individuals (dated by TCRdb to about 2020). Some background on the complete study: A couple of women and three men aged 18 to 49 years were included in the cohort. For each donor, CD4 naive and CD4 memory were each given three plates, CD8 naive was given two plates, and CD8 memory was given one plate. To estimate repertoire size and how much clonotype sharing occurs between individuals, the study deeply sequenced the blood TCR repertoires of 5 or 6 healthy adults. To increase sequencing depth and limit assay-specific biases, TCR repertoire library preparation and sequencing were carried out by different laboratories using diverse techniques. Per donor, leukapheresis produced somewhere between about 0.85 and 9.5 billion PBMCs.

The investigation overall reported the following: Higher generation probabilities were observed for clonotypes shared by all four sorted-subset donors than for non-shared clonotypes. Pairwise subsampling led to the expectation that sequencing depth would affect the degree of clonotype sharing among donors. When several donors were compared, the shared fraction of clonotypes was roughly 5% for naive CD4, 3.5% for naive CD8, more than 2% for memory CD4, and approximately 0.4% for memory CD8. Even with the large sequencing depth, rarefaction of the sorted-subset datasets indicated that sequencing was incomplete. Sampling was restricted to blood, and TCR repertoires in tissue are likely to differ from TCR repertoires in blood. The small number of donors limited the genetic and exposure-history diversity represented. Naive subsets generally had larger estimated clonotype richness than memory subsets.

A single count supports this clone. There is no known antigen for this receptor. The record has no base qualities; no much larger clone is one base away. Donors were healthy HIV-negative adults with no recently reported acute infections or vaccinations. Every donor was a Caucasian adult residing in Nashville, Tennessee, USA. CD4+ T cells were enriched by magnetic negative selection, after which naive cells were positively selected on CD45RA and the negative fraction was taken as the memory subset. Blood was obtained by leukapheresis, after which PBMCs were separated by Ficoll-Histopaque density gradient centrifugation and cryopreserved in liquid nitrogen vapor phase. Purity and quantity of every magnetically sorted T cell population were checked by analytical flow cytometry. From each sorted fraction, genomic DNA was isolated and quantified by UV absorbance on a Nanodrop 2000c. Spanning cysteine to phenylalanine, the CDR3 consists of 14 amino acids. The kept DNA is CDR3 alone, 42 bases in frame from the first base. Taken from the germline V gene (reference sequence), the CDR1 and CDR2 loops are MNHEY and SMNVEV. Trimming accounts for 8 bases at V and 4 bases at J, while the number of junction bases matched to no gene is 5.

Using the deep immunoSEQ assay, multiplex PCR amplified TCR CDR3 regions from genomic DNA. Genomic DNA extracted from each cell subset was distributed evenly over all wells of several immunoSEQ 96-well plates, and each plate served as one replicate. For sorted subsets, each replicate PCR was loaded with roughly 190 ng genomic DNA, equivalent to 30,000 or so T cell genomes. The purified libraries were quantified using a Qubit 3.0 fluorometer, sized with a Bioanalyzer 2100, and then quantified again using the KAPA Library Quantification kit. Every immunoSEQ 96-well plate was sequenced on a separate single-read 150-cycle Illumina NextSeq 550 flow cell. Processing in the source paper ran as follows. Because the immunoSEQ output included only junctional sequences and no quality scores, the filtering could not be the same as the filtering used for full-length reads. To assign V/J genes and CDR3, sequences were annotated against IMGT germline references using PyIR, a Python wrapper for IgBLAST v1.9. Any read was removed if the V/J assignment was weak (E-value above 1e-6), the CDR3 was missing, or the read contained stop codons, out-of-frame junctions, or ambiguous translated residues. V3J clonotypes were defined by identical inferred V gene, J gene, and CDR3 amino acid sequence. Percentage overlap between repertoires was computed as shared unique clonotypes divided by the size of the smaller repertoire. Repertoire richness was assessed with RTK rarefaction, the Chao1 estimator, and Recon v2.1 estimates of unobserved clonotypes. Generation probabilities were computed with OLGA for all TCRbeta clonotypes obtained by the gDNA method from several donors. TCRdb took this table from immuneACCESS and kept in-frame rearrangements with V and J called. Such tables lack part of the clones; where checked against another copy, unresolved V genes explain under half of the gap, and the rest is unexplained. V and J calls and clone size come straight from that table; D and trimming were deduced from the DNA. The sample data list about 1.5 million clones, and 95% to 99% of these were observed just once. The top ten clones comprise about 0.45% of the sample.

The sequence joins TRBV27 to TRBJ2-1, with 10 bases matching TRBD2. Sequencing input: naive CD4+ T cells sorted from blood. The cell subset or site label, as the study defines it: CD45RA+ positively selected. The clonotype comes from a man younger than 45 in good health. The CDR3 reads as follows: CASASSGSYNEQFF. The nucleotide sequence reads as follows: TGTGCCAGCGCATCTAGCGGGAGTTACAATGAGCAGTTCTTC.